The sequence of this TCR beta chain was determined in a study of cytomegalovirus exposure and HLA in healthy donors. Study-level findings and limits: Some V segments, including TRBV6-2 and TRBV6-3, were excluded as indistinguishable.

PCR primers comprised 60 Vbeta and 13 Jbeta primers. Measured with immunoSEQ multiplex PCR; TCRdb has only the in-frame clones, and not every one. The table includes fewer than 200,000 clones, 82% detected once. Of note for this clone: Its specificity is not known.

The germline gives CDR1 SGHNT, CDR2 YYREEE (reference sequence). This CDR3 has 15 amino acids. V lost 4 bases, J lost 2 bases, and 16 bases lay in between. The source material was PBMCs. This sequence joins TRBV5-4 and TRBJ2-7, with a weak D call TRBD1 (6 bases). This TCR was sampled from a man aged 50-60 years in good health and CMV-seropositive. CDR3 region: CASSQIGGGTYEQYF. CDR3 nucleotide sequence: TGTGCCAGCAGCCAGATTGGTGGGGGCACCTACGAGCAGTACTTC.